One sample yielded the 2 T cell receptor beta chains listed below, sequenced in a study of T cell responses to AZD1222 COVID-19 vaccine. The repertoire was sequenced with immunoSEQ multiplex PCR; TCRdb's copy has only in-frame clones and lacks some. The sample consists of about 110,000 clones, 84% of them appearing once. The sequenced sample was peripheral blood, obtained on day 0 of AZD1222 vaccination. The receptors here all came from an adult in good health.

This chain links TRBV10-3 with TRBJ2-1; 7 positions agree with TRBD2. The germline gives CDR1 ENHRY, CDR2 SYGVKD. V trimming: 6 bases; J trimming: 0 bases; junction bases outside the gene matches: 5. The CDR3 length is 15 residues. CDR3 loop: CAIRTSHSSYNEQFF. In DNA form, the CDR3 reads TGTGCCATCAGGACTAGCCACAGCTCCTACAATGAGCAGTTCTTC.

This clone was observed a few times. This chain joins TRBV4-1 and TRBJ2-1; the D gene is possibly TRBD2 (6 bases). Germline V lookup: CDR1 MGHRA, CDR2 YSYEKL. With 2 bases removed from V and 5 bases from J, the gap between germline ends came to 13 bases. The CDR3 length is 15 residues. Written as DNA, the CDR3 is TGCGCCAGCAGCCAACTCCCCGGGAGCCACAATGAGCAGTTCTTC. It codes for CASSQLPGSHNEQFF.